This T cell receptor beta chain came from a study of blood T cell repertoires in COVID-19. About the study: Sample material is recorded as cDNA or gDNA derived from T cells, B-cell-depleted T cells, or PBMCs.

Original data processing: How many nucleated cells were present was estimated from reference gene primer amplification. Data came from immunoSEQ multiplex PCR; TCRdb stores just in-frame clones and leaves some out. Clone size and the V and J calls come from that table; the DNA yielded D and trimming. The sample contains about 270,000 clones, 88% of which appear only once. Assignment of participants to cohorts was predicated upon participant-reported clinical history. Germline V gene sequence: CDR1 SGHRS, CDR2 YFSETQ. V shed 4 bases and J shed 9 bases, with 20 bases lying between them. This CDR3 is built from 15 residues.

The chain carries TRBV5-1 and TRBJ2-1; TRBD1 might be the D (6 bases). The sequenced sample was PBMCs or T cells enriched from blood (not recorded which). The origin of this receptor is a woman in her forties or fifties who had recovered from COVID-19. CDR3 loop: CASSTGQSYRVEQFF. Written as DNA, the CDR3 is TGCGCCAGCAGCACAGGACAGTCGTACCGGGTTGAGCAGTTCTTC. Full variable domain (outside the CDR3, taken from reference TRBV5-1 and TRBJ2-1): KAGVTQTPRYLIKTRGQQVTLSCSPISGHRSVSWYQQTPGQGLQFLFEYFSETQRNKGNFPGRFSGRQFSNSRSEMNVSTLELGDSALYLCASSTGQSYRVEQFFGPGTRLTVL.